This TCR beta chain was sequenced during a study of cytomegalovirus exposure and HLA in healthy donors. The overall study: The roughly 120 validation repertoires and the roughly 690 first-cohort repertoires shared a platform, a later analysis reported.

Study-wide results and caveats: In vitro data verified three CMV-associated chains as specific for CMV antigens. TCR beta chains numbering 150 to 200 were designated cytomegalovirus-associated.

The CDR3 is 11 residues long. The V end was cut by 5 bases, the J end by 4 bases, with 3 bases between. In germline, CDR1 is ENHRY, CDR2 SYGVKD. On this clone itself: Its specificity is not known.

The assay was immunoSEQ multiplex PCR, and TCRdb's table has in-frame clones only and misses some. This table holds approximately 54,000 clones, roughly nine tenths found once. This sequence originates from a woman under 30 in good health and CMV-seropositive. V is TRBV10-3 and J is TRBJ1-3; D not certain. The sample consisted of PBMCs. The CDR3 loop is CAISQGNTIYF. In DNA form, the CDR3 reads TGTGCCATCAGTCAAGGAAACACCATATATTTT.